This TCR beta chain was captured by sequencing in a study of blood T cell repertoires in COVID-19. Study-level background: The samples span acute and convalescent COVID-19 from the United States, Italy and Spain.

Authors' analysis steps: Reference gene primer amplification gave nucleated cell count estimates. Generated by immunoSEQ multiplex PCR, the TCRdb table keeps only in-frame clones and is missing some. V and J calls and clone size are given by that table; D and trimming were obtained from the DNA. This table holds fewer than 90,000 clones, more than 70% found once. Germline V CDR1 and CDR2: SGHNT, YYREEE (reference sequence). The CDR3 contains 13 residues. With 4 bases removed from V and 4 bases from J, the gap between germline ends came to 10 bases. Sequences were obtained from peripheral blood. The sequence derives from a man in his 60s with acute or convalescent COVID-19. The rearrangement joins TRBV5-4 to TRBJ2-3; D may be TRBD1 (6 bases). The chain's CDR3 is CASSRTEADTQYF. The CDR3 DNA reads as TGTGCCAGCAGCCGGACAGAGGCAGATACGCAGTATTTT.